This TCR beta chain emerged from a study of blood T cell repertoires in COVID-19. Study summary: Spain, Italy and the United States supplied samples that represented acute and convalescent COVID-19. PBMCs, B-cell-depleted T cells, or T cells were the source of the cDNA or gDNA that made up the material.

Original data processing: The assay estimated nucleated cells by amplifying reference gene primers. TCRdb's table, derived via immunoSEQ multiplex PCR, lists solely in-frame clones and lacks some. The V and J calls and clone size come from that table; D and trimming were worked out from the DNA. The data show 35,000 to 45,000 clones, roughly four fifths seen once. This CDR3 contains 13 residues. Looked up from germline, CDR1 is SGDLS and CDR2 is YYNGEE. V was pared by 6 bases and J by 1 base, with 8 bases between. The rearrangement links TRBV9 to TRBJ2-1; D is perhaps TRBD1 (5 bases). The clonotype originates from a woman in her 70s with acute or convalescent COVID-19. The sequencing input was peripheral blood. The CDR3 reads CASTDRSYNEQFF. The CDR3 nucleotides are TGTGCCAGCACCGACAGATCCTACAATGAGCAGTTCTTC.